The sequence of this TCR beta chain was determined in a study of blood T cell repertoires in COVID-19. Across the study: T cells, B-cell-depleted T cells, or PBMCs provided the cDNA or gDNA that served as material.

Per germline, CDR1 ENHRY and CDR2 SYGVKD. Losses at the gene ends were 0 bases for V and 1 base for J; bases not matched to a gene: 2. This CDR3 contains 15 residues. TCRdb's copy holds only in-frame clones and misses some; the assay was immunoSEQ multiplex PCR. The profile shows around 130,000 clones, around 89% of them singletons. Specimen: peripheral blood. The sequence was collected from a man aged 50 or older with active or convalescent COVID-19. The gene calls are TRBV10-3 and TRBJ1-2; 7 nucleotides align to TRBD1. The DNA of the CDR3 is TGTGCCATCAGTGAGTCCGGGACAGATAACTATGGCTACACCTTC. Its protein is CAISESGTDNYGYTF.